Below are 15 T cell receptor beta chains sequenced from a single sample in a study of blood T cell repertoires in COVID-19 (dated by TCRdb to the early 2020s). Library construction relied on the immunoSEQ multiplex PCR assay. Here the immuneACCESS table is served through TCRdb, limited to in-frame sequences with V and J called. Missing clones are a known gap in these copies; in checked studies unresolved V genes cover under half, and the rest lacks a known reason. Here the sample has approximately 350,000 clones; roughly 90% occur a single time. About 3% of the sample belongs to the ten largest clones. Sequencing was performed on peripheral blood. All receptors come from a woman in her twenties or thirties with COVID-19, enrolled during active disease.

The genes are TRBV5-4 and TRBJ1-2; TRBD1 agrees at 7 bases. This CDR3 has 15 amino acids. CDR1 and CDR2 from the germline V gene are SGHNT and YYREEE (reference sequence). V was pared by 3 bases and J by 4 bases, with 9 bases of the junction left unmatched. The CDR3 DNA sequence: TGTGCCAGCAGCTCATCTTCCGGGACAGCCTATGGCTACACCTTC. This gives the protein CASSSSSGTAYGYTF.

V and J are TRBV7-6 and TRBJ2-5; no clear D. Trimming removed 1 base at V and 3 bases at J, with 15 bases between. The CDR3 is 16 amino acids. Germline V gives CDR1 SGHVS, CDR2 FNYEAQ. The CDR3 sequence: CASSLGFRNLKETQYF. As DNA, the CDR3 is TGTGCCAGCAGCTTAGGCTTCAGGAACCTGAAAGAGACCCAGTACTTC.

This rearrangement joins TRBV6-2 or TRBV6-3 to TRBJ1-1; 9 bases map to TRBD1. The CDR3 sequence is 18 residues long. Germline CDR1 reads MNHEY; CDR2 reads SVGEGT. V shed 2 bases and J 3 bases; nucleotides not matched to a gene: 13. Here the CDR3 reads CASSYVSGQGYEDTEAFF. The CDR3 coding sequence is TGTGCCAGCAGTTACGTCAGCGGACAGGGGTATGAGGACACTGAAGCTTTCTTT.

The rearrangement uses TRBV5-1 and TRBJ2-2, with 8 bases that match TRBD2. The V segment lost 4 bases and the J segment 8 bases; nucleotides outside the gene matches: 7. CDR3 length: 14 residues. Germline loops: CDR1 SGHRS, CDR2 YFSETQ. CDR3 region: CASSPGTSWGELFF. The CDR3 DNA is TGCGCCAGCAGCCCCGGGACTAGTTGGGGGGAGCTGTTTTTT.

The V call is TRBV7-9, the J call TRBJ2-1, with TRBD2 matching over 8 bases. J gave up 8 bases and V 6 bases, and 15 bases lay outside the gene matches. CDR1 and CDR2 from the germline V gene are SEHNR and FQNEAQ (reference sequence). The CDR3 spans 16 residues. The CDR3 nucleotides read TGTGCCAGCAGACCGCCGGGGGGGCGGGAGCGCGATGAGCAGTTCTTC. Its protein is CASRPPGGRERDEQFF.

The chain couples TRBV5-1 to TRBJ2-2, with TRBD2 matching 14 bases. Germline V gene data show CDR1 as SGHRS and CDR2 as YFSETQ. The V and J ends lost 4 bases and 5 bases, in that order; junction bases with no gene match: 7. This CDR3 contains 17 residues. The DNA of the CDR3 is TGCGCCAGCAGCCACTCGCGACTAGCGGGAGGGACCGGGGAGCTGTTTTTT. It translates to CASSHSRLAGGTGELFF.

The chain is built from TRBV24-1 and TRBJ2-1; 7 nucleotides match TRBD1. This CDR3 is built from 15 residues. The junction had 10 bases not matched to a gene; V was cut back by 4 bases and J by 8 bases. Germline V gives CDR1 KGHDR, CDR2 SFDVKD. The CDR3 here is CATSDRQGIADEQFF. Here the CDR3 DNA reads TGTGCCACCAGTGACCGACAGGGTATCGCCGATGAGCAGTTCTTC.

The gene calls are TRBV5-1 and TRBJ2-7; no reliable D call. Trimming shortened V by 1 base and J by 3 bases, and 8 bases separated the two germline ends. The CDR3 spans 13 residues. The V gene's germline CDR1 is SGHRS and CDR2 YFSETQ. The CDR3 region has the DNA TGCGCCAGCAGCTTGTCCTCAGGCTACGAGCAGTACTTC. It specifies CASSLSSGYEQYF.

V usage is TRBV6-4 and J usage is TRBJ2-7; 7 bases are a match to TRBD1. In germline, CDR1 is MRHNA, CDR2 SNTAGT. The CDR3 is made up of 12 amino acids. CDR3 sequence (DNA): TGTGCCAGCAGTGGGCTCCCGGGACAGCGGCGCGTC. It translates to CASSGLPGQRRV.

The chain joins TRBV29-1 to TRBJ2-2; maybe TRBD1 (6 bases). V was cut by 5 bases and J by 7 bases, with 14 bases left in between. CDR1 is SQVTM, CDR2 ANQGSEA, per germline. The CDR3 contains 13 residues. The CDR3: CSVRGLFGGELFF. CDR3 bases: TGCAGCGTTAGGGGGTTGTTCGGCGGGGAGCTGTTTTTT.

The chain couples TRBV5-4 to TRBJ2-7, with 9 bases identical to TRBD1. CDR3 length: 16 residues. With 4 bases clipped from V and 3 bases from J, the junction kept 11 bases outside the gene matches. Germline CDR1 and CDR2: SGHNT and YYREEE (reference sequence). The CDR3 bases are TGTGCCAGCAGCGGGGCACCGGGACAGGGATACTACGAGCAGTACTTC. It specifies CASSGAPGQGYYEQYF.

The V and J genes are TRBV6-5 and TRBJ1-5, with a weak D call TRBD1 (6 bases). The germline V gene has CDR1 MNHEY and CDR2 SVGAGI. With 6 bases removed from V and 6 bases from J, the gap between germline ends came to 9 bases. There are 12 residues in the CDR3. CDR3 region: CASSQQGQPQHF. The CDR3 bases are TGTGCCAGCAGCCAACAGGGTCAGCCCCAGCATTTT.

This chain connects TRBV19 to TRBJ2-6; the D gene is possibly TRBD1 (5 bases). The CDR3 runs to 12 residues. V was trimmed by 9 bases and J by 2 bases, leaving 5 bases between them. CDR1 and CDR2 (germline): LNHDA, SQIVND (reference sequence). CDR3 bases: TGTGCCAGCAGGGCTGGGGCCAACGTCCTGACTTTC. This translates into CASRAGANVLTF.

The rearrangement joins TRBV19 to TRBJ2-1; a possible D gene is TRBD1 (6 bases). Germline lookup yields CDR1 LNHDA and CDR2 SQIVND (reference sequence). The CDR3 has 13 residues. Trimming cost V 7 bases and J 10 bases, with 17 bases left between them. The CDR3 DNA is TGTGCCAGTAATCTGTACGCCGGGACAGAGCAGTTCTTC. Translating it yields CASNLYAGTEQFF.

This clone appeared a few times. This chain joins TRBV5-5 and TRBJ1-1; D possibly corresponds to TRBD1 (6 bases). The CDR3 extends over 14 amino acids. Per the germline V gene, CDR1 is SGHKS and CDR2 is YYEKEE (reference sequence). Trimming cost V 2 bases and J 4 bases, with 12 bases left between them. The CDR3 region is CASSFQGRGTEAFF. The CDR3, as DNA: TGTGCCAGCAGCTTTCAGGGGCGCGGCACTGAAGCTTTCTTT.